The source of this TCR beta chain is a study of CD8 T cells in cerebrospinal fluid in Alzheimer's disease (TCRdb year 2020). For the study in its entirety: The study assessed CSF T cell clonal expansion with two single-cell approaches: plate-based nested PCR sequencing and droplet-based sequencing. The study tested whether clonally expanded T cells were present in cerebrospinal fluid from healthy elderly individuals and from patients with neurodegenerative disease. In the droplet-based CSF analysis comparing patients with controls, there were 10 or so healthy controls (approximately 11,000 cells) and 10 or so patients with MCI or Alzheimer's disease (10,391 cells). A total of 20 to 30 samples were covered by the CSF gene-expression analysis, in which Parkinson's disease patients were included. What the authors observed across the whole study: The overall clonality comparison included only samples with detectable clones (roughly eleven healthy, 5 MCI, 5 AD, 6 PD). Compared with controls, patients with MCI or Alzheimer's disease had a higher percentage of their CSF TCRs made up by the single largest clone. The authors warned that finding EBV-specific TCRs in CSF does not prove a causal connection between EBV and Alzheimer's disease. When data were pooled, 4 of 6 Alzheimer's patients but only 1 of 10 healthy subjects had a highly expanded clone, defined as at least 3% of TCRs. The EBV-specific clones were neither the most highly expanded clones nor enriched among patients.

This clonotype is medium-sized (0.01 to 0.1%) as judged by frequency; no count is noted. What this receptor recognizes is not known. Inclusive of the bounding cysteine and phenylalanine, the CDR3 is 15 residues long. DNA for this receptor is not on file. Based on the germline V gene (reference sequence), the CDR1 and CDR2 sequences are LNHNV and YYDKDF. Library construction relied on 10x single-cell sequencing. CSF cells were profiled with 10X Genomics single-cell V(D)J and 5' gene-expression libraries. CSF single-cell TCR libraries were sequenced on an Illumina NextSeq550. In the paper's pipeline: V(D)J reads were aligned to the vdj-GRCh38 alts ensemble 2.0.0 reference and processed with the Cell Ranger vdj pipeline. Clonotypes were defined as cell barcodes sharing the same set of productive CDR3 nucleotide sequences. To link clonality with transcriptional profiles, clonotype information was incorporated into Seurat v3.0 gene-expression metadata. CSF cells with more than 1,800 genes, more than 7,500 UMIs or more than 10% mitochondrial reads were excluded. To find TCRs with known antigen specificity, CDR3-beta sequences were matched against VDJdb. Network analysis of clone sharing used the R package qgraph and included only TCRs with complete alpha and beta chains. After TCRdb reprocessed the reads, each CDR3 protein sequence was kept as one row, without DNA. For this entry, the V and J calls and clone size follow TCRdb and not the study's own pipeline. This sample's records show roughly 1,200 distinct CDR3 sequences. The leading ten clones occupy approximately 7.5% of the sample.

Acute infectious disease was absent in all participants, and all participants were in good physical condition. Neurodegeneration in patients was confirmed with biomarkers including neurofilament, amyloid-beta and tau. Live CSF cells for droplet-based sequencing were sorted with a live/dead marker. CSF was obtained by lumbar puncture, and immune cells were pelleted by centrifugation at 300g. CSF samples were checked for red blood cells, and any sample contaminated with blood was excluded. CSF cells were cryopreserved by placing the cells in freezing medium, freezing the cells overnight at -80 degrees C, and then storing the cells in liquid nitrogen. CSF samples were stored for less than six months before analysis.

This clonotype was sampled from a human donor with Alzheimer's disease. The V gene is TRBV15 and the J gene is TRBJ1-2; the D call from TCRdb, TRBD1, cannot be confirmed without DNA. Material for sequencing was cerebrospinal fluid. The CDR3: CATSRATTGGYGYTF.